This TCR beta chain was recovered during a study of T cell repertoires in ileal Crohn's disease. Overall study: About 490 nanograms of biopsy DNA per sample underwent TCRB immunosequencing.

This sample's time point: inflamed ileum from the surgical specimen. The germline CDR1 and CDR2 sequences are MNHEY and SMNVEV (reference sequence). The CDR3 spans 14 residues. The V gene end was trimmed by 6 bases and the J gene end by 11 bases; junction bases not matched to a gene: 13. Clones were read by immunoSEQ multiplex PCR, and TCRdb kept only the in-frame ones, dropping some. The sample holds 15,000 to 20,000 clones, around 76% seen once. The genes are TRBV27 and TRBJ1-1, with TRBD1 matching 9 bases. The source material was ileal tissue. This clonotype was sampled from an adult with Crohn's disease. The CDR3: CASSSEGGQGKAFF. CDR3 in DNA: TGTGCCAGCAGCTCGGAAGGGGGACAGGGTAAGGCTTTCTTT.